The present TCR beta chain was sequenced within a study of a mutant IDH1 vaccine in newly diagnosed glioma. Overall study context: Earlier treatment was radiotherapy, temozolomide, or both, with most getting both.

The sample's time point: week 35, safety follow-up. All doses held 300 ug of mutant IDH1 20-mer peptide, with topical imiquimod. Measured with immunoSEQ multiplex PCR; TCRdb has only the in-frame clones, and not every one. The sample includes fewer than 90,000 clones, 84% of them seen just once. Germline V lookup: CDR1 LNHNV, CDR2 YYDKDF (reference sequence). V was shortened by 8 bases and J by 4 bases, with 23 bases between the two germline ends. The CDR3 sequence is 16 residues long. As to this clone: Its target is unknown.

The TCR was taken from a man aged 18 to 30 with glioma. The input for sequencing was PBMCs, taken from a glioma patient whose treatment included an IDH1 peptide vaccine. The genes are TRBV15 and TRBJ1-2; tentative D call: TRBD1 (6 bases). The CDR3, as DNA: TGTGCCACCTCCCCTAGGACAGAGACTTTACGCTATGGCTACACCTTC. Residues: CATSPRTETLRYGYTF.